These 17 T cell receptor beta chains share one sample of origin, sequenced in a study of T cell responses to AZD1222 COVID-19 vaccine (TCRdb year 2021). The sample's time point label, in plain terms: baseline before first vaccination. The library was produced with the immunoSEQ multiplex PCR assay. As stored in TCRdb, this immuneACCESS dataset retains in-frame rearrangements with V and J assigned. A fraction of the clones does not appear; measured against another copy, unresolved V genes explain less than half of the discrepancy, and the remainder lacks a known reason. Counted in this sample were 95,000 to 150,000 clones; roughly 92% of them appeared once. The biggest ten clones account for around 1.5% of the sample. Material: peripheral blood, obtained on day 0 of AZD1222 vaccination. All receptors come from an adult in good health.

The chain has TRBV19 and TRBJ1-6; D perhaps matches TRBD1 (5 bases). Trimming pared 5 bases from V and 9 bases from J, leaving 20 bases between. The length of the CDR3 is 16 residues. The germline V gene has CDR1 LNHDA and CDR2 SQIVND (reference sequence). This chain's CDR3 is CASSVPGPSFGSPLHF. As DNA, the CDR3 is TGTGCCAGTAGTGTGCCGGGACCGAGTTTTGGTTCACCCCTCCACTTT.

The V gene is TRBV19, the J gene TRBJ1-3; D is ambiguous. Germline lookup yields CDR1 LNHDA and CDR2 SQIVND (reference sequence). The V gene lost 5 bases and the J gene lost 0 bases, with 11 bases spanning the gap. The CDR3 runs to 15 residues. The CDR3 loop reads CASSAHISSGNTIYF. In nucleotides, the CDR3 is TGTGCCAGTAGTGCCCATATATCCTCTGGAAACACCATATATTTT.

The V gene is TRBV7-9, the J gene TRBJ2-1; D gene ambiguous. There are 13 residues in the CDR3. Trimming removed 1 base from V and 7 bases from J, with 8 bases in between. Germline V lookup: CDR1 SEHNR, CDR2 FQNEAQ (reference sequence). The CDR3 protein is CASSLELENEQFF. CDR3 coding DNA: TGTGCCAGCAGCTTAGAGTTAGAAAATGAGCAGTTCTTC.

In this sample, this clone turned up once. The genes are TRBV12-3 or TRBV12-4 and TRBJ1-2, with 7 bases lining up with TRBD1. Trimming at V came to 6 bases and at J to 8 bases, leaving 9 bases not matched to a gene. This CDR3 is 13 amino acids long. CDR3 nucleotide sequence: TGTGCCAGCAGCGGCAACAGGGGTGGCGGCTACACCTTC. This sequence encodes CASSGNRGGGYTF.

The V call is TRBV11-3, the J call TRBJ2-1; 13 bases fit TRBD2. Germline V CDR1 and CDR2: SGHNT, YENEEA. V lost 6 bases, J lost 11 bases, and 10 bases stayed unmatched. This CDR3 spans 15 amino acids. This CDR3 reads CASSPAGTSGIKQFF. The CDR3 bases are TGTGCCAGCAGTCCCGCAGGGACTAGCGGGATTAAGCAGTTCTTC.

A few counts support this clone. V usage is TRBV30 and J usage is TRBJ1-4; possible D gene TRBD1, 5 bases. The CDR3 loop spans 17 amino acids. V gave up 0 bases and J gave up 3 bases, with 17 bases separating them. Germline V gives CDR1 GTSNPN, CDR2 SVGIG (reference sequence). The DNA for the CDR3 is TGTGCCTGGAGTGTATCGCTAGTGGGGCAGCCTAATGAAAAACTGTTTTTT. Translated, it gives CAWSVSLVGQPNEKLFF.

This chain links TRBV14 with TRBJ2-1, with 8 bases lining up with TRBD2. CDR3 length: 13 residues. The ends lost 4 bases at V and 13 bases at J; junction bases unmatched: 9. Germline-derived CDR1 and CDR2 are SGHDN and FVKESK. CDR3: CASSLTSGLDQFF. CDR3 bases: TGTGCCAGCAGCCTCACTAGCGGATTAGATCAGTTCTTC.

For the CDR3, the DNA is TGTGCCAGCAGTTACGGGACAGGCTCTGGAAACACCATATATTTT. Its translation is CASSYGTGSGNTIYF. J is TRBJ1-3 and V is TRBV6-5; 8 bases fit TRBD1. The CDR3 loop spans 15 amino acids. The V gene's germline CDR1 is MNHEY and CDR2 SVGAGI. V gave up 2 bases and J gave up 0 bases; unmatched junction bases: 0.

The rearrangement uses TRBV4-3 and TRBJ2-1; TRBD2 agrees at 15 bases. Germline V gives CDR1 LGHNA, CDR2 YSLEER. The V segment lost 4 bases and the J segment 9 bases; nucleotides outside the gene matches: 4. This CDR3 has 15 amino acids. CDR3 bases: TGCGCCAGCAGCCCCGGACTAGCGGGAGGGATTGAGCAGTTCTTC. It translates to CASSPGLAGGIEQFF.

This clone was seen once. The J gene is TRBJ2-7, the V gene TRBV18, with D maybe TRBD2 (5 bases). The length of the CDR3 is 14 residues. Deletions cut 2 bases from V and 6 bases from J, with 14 bases between. Germline lookup yields CDR1 KGHSH and CDR2 LQKENI. This CDR3 reads CASSPTPISAEQYV. The CDR3 DNA is TGTGCCAGCTCACCAACTCCCATTAGCGCCGAGCAGTACGTC.

The chain links TRBV5-1 to TRBJ2-1; D might be TRBD1 (5 bases). Between the trimmed V and J ends, which lost 5 bases and 4 bases, there was a span of 10 bases. The CDR3 is 13 amino acids. Germline V gene lookup returns CDR1 SGHRS and CDR2 YFSETQ. The CDR3 region is CASSSDSYNEQFF. The CDR3 DNA follows: TGCGCCAGCAGTTCCGACAGTTACAATGAGCAGTTCTTC.

V usage is TRBV19 and J usage is TRBJ1-1; the D is unclear. Germline values: CDR1 LNHDA, CDR2 SQIVND (reference sequence). The V end was cut by 5 bases, the J end by 1 base, with 11 bases between. The CDR3 consists of 14 residues. CDR3 nucleotides: TGTGCCAGTAGTGATTTGGCAGGGAACACTGAAGCTTTCTTT. This translates into CASSDLAGNTEAFF.

This clone appeared once. The V and J genes are TRBV9 and TRBJ1-3; D gene ambiguous. Germline CDR1 and CDR2: SGDLS and YYNGEE. This CDR3 contains 15 residues. Trimming cost V 0 bases and J 3 bases, with 10 bases left between them. Here the CDR3 DNA reads TGTGCCAGCAGCGTAGACGGGGTCGGTGGAAACACCATATATTTT. It specifies CASSVDGVGGNTIYF.

This chain uses TRBV5-8 with TRBJ1-1; D is uncertain. The CDR3 has 13 amino acids. Deletions cut 0 bases from V and 0 bases from J, with 3 bases between. Per germline, CDR1 SGHTS and CDR2 YDEGEE. Here the CDR3 reads CASSLGLNTEAFF. CDR3 bases: TGTGCCAGCAGCTTGGGCCTGAACACTGAAGCTTTCTTT.

The chain joins TRBV2 to TRBJ2-5, with 10 bases fitting TRBD2. J was trimmed by 2 bases and V by 5 bases; bases with no gene match: 5. Germline V gene data show CDR1 as SNHLY and CDR2 as FYNNEI. The CDR3 is 15 residues long. CDR3 region: CASSRNSGGQETQYF. CDR3 in DNA: TGTGCCAGCAGTCGGAATAGCGGGGGGCAAGAGACCCAGTACTTC.

The V gene is TRBV4-1, the J gene TRBJ1-1; D gene uncertain. The germline V gene encodes CDR1 MGHRA and CDR2 YSYEKL. This CDR3 region has 16 residues. V lost 1 base to trimming and J lost 1 base, with 13 bases between them. The CDR3 here is CASSQGPQTANTEAFF. The CDR3 DNA reads as TGCGCCAGCAGCCAAGGGCCGCAAACCGCGAACACTGAAGCTTTCTTT.

The chain joins TRBV28 to TRBJ1-5, with TRBD1 matching over 7 bases. CDR3 length equals 14 residues. J gave up 1 base and V 7 bases, and 4 bases lay outside the gene matches. Germline CDR1 and CDR2: MDHEN and SYDVKM. CDR3 residues: CASTQGGSNQPQHF. The CDR3 nucleotides are TGTGCCAGCACCCAGGGGGGGAGCAATCAGCCCCAGCATTTT.